This entry features one T cell receptor beta chain sequence. What it binds is unknown. These data belong to a study of cytomegalovirus exposure and HLA in healthy donors. Regarding the study as a whole: A later analysis showed HLA-associated TCR beta chains outstripping equally common others in clonal expansion. Earlier findings revealed that most TCR beta V segments proved productive either about 87% or about 30% of the time.

60 Vbeta and 13 Jbeta primers were used in PCR. This table comes from immunoSEQ multiplex PCR, and its TCRdb copy is limited to in-frame clones, with some not included. The table records about 160,000 clones, approximately 86% of them present only once. Germline CDR1 and CDR2: LNHDA and SQIVND (reference sequence). CDR3 length: 15 amino acids. With 7 bases removed from V and 4 bases from J, the gap between germline ends came to 19 bases. The TCR was taken from a woman aged 18-29 years in good health and CMV-seronegative. The sample comprised PBMCs. This chain links TRBV19 with TRBJ1-2; D might be TRBD1 (6 bases). The CDR3 DNA follows: TGTGCCAGTACCCCTAAAACAGGGTTTGCCTATGGCTACACCTTC. As protein: CASTPKTGFAYGYTF.